A selection of T cell receptor beta chains follows, all from one sample in a study of T-cell memory formation after mild COVID-19. TCRdb re-derived calls from the 5' RACE reads in MiXCR, one entry per CDR3 protein. Of around 250,000 distinct CDR3 sequences in the sample, around 15% were seen once. The sequenced sample was PBMCs or a T cell subset sorted from them (not recorded which). The source is a man between 18 and 35 years old who had mild COVID-19 (a few samples of this study predate the infection). Cell type and time point are not known. Each CDR3 is given with its conserved first and last residue. The D gene is left open where the match is weak. Rows may omit the clone size; those that give it use once, few, many or a size class.

v_call	d_call	clone_size	j_call	cdr3_nt	cdr3_aa
TRBV7-6	TRBD2	-	TRBJ2-3	TGTGCCAGCCAAAGAAAAAGCGGGGGCAGCACAGATACGCAGTATTTT	CASQRKSGGSTDTQYF
TRBV4-1	-	many	TRBJ2-1	TGCGCCAGCAGCCACGCAGGGGTCTCCTACAATGAGCAGTTCTTC	CASSHAGVSYNEQFF
TRBV12-3/TRBV12-4	-	-	TRBJ1-2	TGTGCCAGCAGAAGGGGGGCTAACTATGGCTACACCTTC	CASRRGANYGYTF
TRBV7-2	TRBD2	few	TRBJ2-1	TGTGCCAGCAGCTTATGGGCTAGCGGGGCACAGCAGTTCTTC	CASSLWASGAQQFF
TRBV6-5	-	once	TRBJ1-1	TGTGCCAGCAGTTACGACGGGGGGCGGAGGAACACTGAAGCTTTCTTT	CASSYDGGRRNTEAFF
TRBV4-2	-	-	TRBJ1-4	TGTGCCAGCAGCCGGGACCCAGGGTTGGCTAATGAAAAACTGTTTTTT	CASSRDPGLANEKLFF
TRBV7-2	-	few	TRBJ2-2	TGTGCCAGCAGCCCGACAGTGAACACCGGGGAGCTGTTTTTT	CASSPTVNTGELFF
TRBV7-2	TRBD2	-	TRBJ2-3	TGTGCCAGCGAAGCGGGGGGCCGGGATACGCAGTATTTT	CASEAGGRDTQYF
TRBV24-1	-	-	TRBJ2-1	TGTGCCACCAGTGATTGGTTTTACAATGAGCAGTTCTTC	CATSDWFYNEQFF
TRBV7-6	TRBD1	-	TRBJ1-3	TGTGCCAGCAGCCGGGACAGCGGCCTTCACCCGGTCTCTGGAAACACCATATATTTT	CASSRDSGLHPVSGNTIYF
TRBV6-5	-	-	TRBJ2-7	TGTGCCAGCAGTTACGGGCGCTACGAGCAGTACTTC	CASSYGRYEQYF
TRBV7-3	TRBD2	-	TRBJ2-3	TGTGCCAGCAGCTTAACACCGACTAGCGGGGGAAGGTTGGATACGCAGTATTTT	CASSLTPTSGGRLDTQYF
TRBV6-6	TRBD1	-	TRBJ1-4	TGTGCCAGCAGTTACTCGCCGACGTCGGGACAGGGTAATGAAAAACTGTTTTTT	CASSYSPTSGQGNEKLFF
TRBV2	TRBD1	-	TRBJ2-3	TGTGCCAGCAGGGGACAGGGAAGGACAGATACGCAGTATTTT	CASRGQGRTDTQYF
TRBV5-6	-	-	TRBJ1-4	TGTGCCAGCACCCCTTGGGGAGGGAATGAAAAACTGTTTTTT	CASTPWGGNEKLFF
TRBV7-3	TRBD2	-	TRBJ2-1	TGTGCCAGCAGCTCAACGGCGTCGCGGGGGGACAATGAGCAGTTCTTC	CASSSTASRGDNEQFF
TRBV7-2	-	-	TRBJ2-5	TGTGCCAGCAGCTTAGTGGCCAGGGGGGGAGAGACCCAGTACTTC	CASSLVARGGETQYF
TRBV7-9	-	-	TRBJ2-7	TGTGCCAGCAGCCCCCTCGGAGGGGGCGGCGAGCAGTACTTC	CASSPLGGGGEQYF
TRBV19	-	few	TRBJ1-1	TGTGCCAGTCACGGGGGCTATCACACTGAAGCTTTCTTT	CASHGGYHTEAFF
TRBV6-2/TRBV6-3	-	many	TRBJ2-7	TGTGCCAGCAGTTACTCGACTAGCTCCTACGAGCAGTACTTC	CASSYSTSSYEQYF
TRBV5-1	-	many	TRBJ1-2	TGCGCCAGCTCGAGGACACCTGATGGCTACACCTTC	CASSRTPDGYTF
TRBV6-5	-	-	TRBJ1-4	TGTGCCAGCAGTTACGCTCCAGGGGTCCACAATGAAAAACTGTTTTTT	CASSYAPGVHNEKLFF
TRBV20-1	-	many	TRBJ2-1	TGCAGTATGATTAGCGTGGGGGGGGCAGGTGAGCAGTTCTTC	CSMISVGGAGEQFF
TRBV7-2	TRBD1	-	TRBJ2-1	TGTGCCAGCAGCCTCGGGGACAGGAGTGTCGATGAGCAGTTCTTC	CASSLGDRSVDEQFF
TRBV11-2	-	few	TRBJ2-5	TGTGCCAGCAGCACCGACAACCAAGAGACCCAGTACTTC	CASSTDNQETQYF
TRBV7-2	-	few	TRBJ1-2	TGTGCCAGCAGCTTAGCTGTCGAAGGCTACACCTTC	CASSLAVEGYTF
TRBV5-4	TRBD2	few	TRBJ2-5	TGTGCCAGCGGACTAGCGGGGGGGTTTGCCAGGGAGACCCAGTACTTC	CASGLAGGFARETQYF
TRBV7-2	-	-	TRBJ2-6	TGTGCCAGCAGCTTAGAAAGCCGATACTCTGGGGCCAACGTCCTGACTTTC	CASSLESRYSGANVLTF
TRBV7-2	-	few	TRBJ2-3	TGTGCCAGCAGCTTAGTCGGGGACGTGGATACGCAGTATTTT	CASSLVGDVDTQYF
TRBV4-3	TRBD1	many	TRBJ2-5	TGCGCCAGCAGCCTAACAGGGGTTGGCGAGACCCAGTACTTC	CASSLTGVGETQYF
TRBV5-1	-	many	TRBJ2-3	TGCGCCAGCAGCTTGGCCCAGGTGACAGGCACAGATACGCAGTATTTT	CASSLAQVTGTDTQYF
TRBV5-4	TRBD1	few	TRBJ2-7	TGTGCCAGCAGTCCGGACAGGGGGTTCTACGAGCAGTACTTC	CASSPDRGFYEQYF
TRBV5-1	-	few	TRBJ1-4	TGCGCCAGCAGCCCGAACGGGGGAACTAATGAAAAACTGTTTTTT	CASSPNGGTNEKLFF
TRBV6-6	-	-	TRBJ2-2	TGTGCCAGCAGTTATCTCTCGTGGAACACCGGGGAGCTGTTTTTT	CASSYLSWNTGELFF
TRBV5-1	-	many	TRBJ1-1	TGCGCCAGCAGCTCTGGACACTCGAACACTGAAGCTTTCTTT	CASSSGHSNTEAFF
TRBV6-2/TRBV6-3	TRBD1	few	TRBJ2-1	TGTGCCAGCAGTTTCCCCAACAGGGGGAATGAGCAGTTCTTC	CASSFPNRGNEQFF
TRBV29-1	-	-	TRBJ2-1	TGCAGCGCTGTGCGCTCCTACAATGAGCAGTTCTTC	CSAVRSYNEQFF
TRBV24-1	TRBD1	many	TRBJ2-1	TGTGCCACCAGTGATTACTCTTCGACAGGGAAGAATGAGCAGTTCTTC	CATSDYSSTGKNEQFF
TRBV10-3	-	few	TRBJ2-2	TGTGCCACGCTGGCAGCGATCACCGGGGAGCTGTTTTTT	CATLAAITGELFF
TRBV2	-	-	TRBJ2-7	TGTGCCAGCAGTGAACAGGGTCTGGACGAGCAGTACTTC	CASSEQGLDEQYF
TRBV20-1	TRBD1	few	TRBJ2-5	TGCAGTGCTCACAGGGGGCTCGAGACCCAGTACTTC	CSAHRGLETQYF
TRBV12-3/TRBV12-4	TRBD1	-	TRBJ1-2	TGTGCCAGCAGCCACATACAGGGGGTAGGGCATGGCTACACCTTC	CASSHIQGVGHGYTF
TRBV7-8	-	few	TRBJ2-1	TGTGCCAGCAGCTTTGCCAGAGTCTCCTACAATGAGCAGTTCTTC	CASSFARVSYNEQFF
TRBV11-2	-	few	TRBJ1-2	TGTGCCAGCAGCTTAGATTTACAGGCTTTTGGCAACTATGGCTACACCTTC	CASSLDLQAFGNYGYTF
TRBV20-1	-	few	TRBJ1-5	TGCAGTGCGCGGAATTTATATAGCAATCAGCCCCAGCATTTT	CSARNLYSNQPQHF
TRBV4-1	-	many	TRBJ1-3	TGCGCCAGCAGCCAAGGTCACTCTGGAAACACCATATATTTT	CASSQGHSGNTIYF
TRBV27	-	few	TRBJ1-5	TGTGCCAGCAGTTTATCTGGGGGGCGTCAGCCCCAGCATTTT	CASSLSGGRQPQHF
TRBV4-1	-	-	TRBJ2-5	TGCGCCAGCAGCCTCACATCAGGGGTTCGGGGAGAGACCCAGTACTTC	CASSLTSGVRGETQYF
TRBV6-2/TRBV6-3	-	many	TRBJ2-6	TGTGCCAGCGCGACCTCTGGGGCCAACGTCCTGACTTTC	CASATSGANVLTF
TRBV3-1	-	once	TRBJ2-1	TGTGCCAGCAGCCAAGATCTGCGCAGGGGAGAATTAGGTGAGCAGTTCTTC	CASSQDLRRGELGEQFF
TRBV5-6	-	many	TRBJ2-1	TGTGCCAGCAGCTCCCCCCGGACACGGGAGGACAGTGAGCAGTTCTTC	CASSSPRTREDSEQFF